Listed below are T cell receptor beta chains from one sample, sequenced in a study of cytomegalovirus exposure and HLA in healthy donors. Sequencing was performed with immunoSEQ multiplex PCR; in TCRdb, only in-frame clones are kept and a portion is missing. In the table there are roughly 140,000 clones, around 70% of which are singletons. Sequencing was carried out using PBMCs. The receptors were sampled from a woman aged 25 to 39 in good health and CMV-seronegative. Each CDR3 is given with its conserved first and last residue. D genes are given only for firm matches. Size is stated for part of the rows, as once, few or many counts, or as a class when the clone is expanded.

.,.,16,TRBJ1-4,TRBV7-9,CASSGISPGPGEKLFF,TGTGCCAGCAGCGGAATTAGTCCAGGGCCAGGCGAAAAACTGTTTTTT
.,TRBD2,15,TRBJ2-5,TRBV11-2,CASSLAGTSEETQYF,TGTGCCAGCAGCTTGGCCGGGACTAGCGAAGAGACCCAGTACTTC
.,TRBD1,15,TRBJ1-1,TRBV2,CASSLDRGRNTEAFF,TGTGCCAGCAGCCTAGACAGGGGGCGGAACACTGAAGCTTTCTTT
.,.,15,TRBJ2-7,TRBV5-1,CASSLEGQPPYEQYF,TGCGCCAGCAGCTTGGAAGGACAACCACCCTACGAGCAGTACTTC
.,.,15,TRBJ2-3,TRBV28,CASHLGAAGTDTQYF,TGTGCCTCCCACTTGGGGGCGGCAGGCACAGATACGCAGTATTTT
.,.,13,TRBJ2-5,TRBV5-1,CASSLGRQETQYF,TGCGCCAGCAGCTTGGGCAGACAAGAGACCCAGTACTTC
.,.,17,TRBJ2-7,TRBV7-9,CASSLAGAGVFSYEQYF,TGTGCCAGCAGCTTAGCGGGGGCAGGGGTCTTCTCCTACGAGCAGTACTTC
.,.,12,TRBJ1-2,TRBV28,CASSFASAGYTF,TGTGCCAGCAGTTTTGCGTCCGCTGGCTACACCTTC
.,TRBD2,17,TRBJ2-1,TRBV4-1,CASSQDMREAFYNEQFF,TGCGCCAGCAGCCAAGACATGCGGGAGGCCTTCTACAATGAGCAGTTCTTC
.,.,13,TRBJ2-5,TRBV4-2,CASSQAEFETQYF,TGTGCCAGCAGCCAAGCCGAGTTCGAGACCCAGTACTTC
.,.,10,TRBJ1-5,TRBV6-5,CASSDGPQHF,TGTGCCAGCAGTGATGGCCCCCAGCATTTT
.,.,15,TRBJ1-5,TRBV21-1,CASSMGRSSNQPQHF,TGTGCCAGCAGCATGGGCAGGTCGTCGAATCAGCCCCAGCATTTT
.,.,12,TRBJ2-5,TRBV2,CASSGEEETQYF,TGTGCCAGCAGTGGAGAGGAGGAGACCCAGTACTTC
few,.,14,TRBJ2-1,TRBV9,CASSVATPGGPQFF,TGTGCCAGCAGCGTAGCTACGCCCGGGGGGCCCCAGTTCTTC
.,.,15,TRBJ2-3,TRBV7-9,CASSSRGISTDTQYF,TGTGCCAGCAGCTCGAGGGGGATTAGCACAGATACGCAGTATTTT
once,TRBD2,15,TRBJ2-7,TRBV11-2,CASSLLAGVSYEQYF,TGTGCCAGCAGCCTTTTGGCGGGAGTCTCGTACGAGCAGTACTTC
.,.,15,TRBJ2-3,TRBV21-1,CASSTRPDYTDTQYF,TGTGCCAGCAGCACCCGACCAGACTACACAGATACGCAGTATTTT
.,TRBD1,16,TRBJ2-4,TRBV6-5,CASSYSRDRGRYIQYF,TGTGCCAGCAGTTACTCTCGGGACAGGGGCCGGTACATTCAGTACTTC
once,.,14,TRBJ1-1,TRBV9,CASSVEGRRTEAFF,TGTGCCAGCAGCGTAGAAGGGAGAAGGACTGAAGCTTTCTTT
.,TRBD2,17,TRBJ2-1,TRBV27,CASSPFGRMGGRSEQFF,TGTGCCAGCAGTCCCTTTGGGCGCATGGGGGGGAGAAGTGAGCAGTTCTTC
.,TRBD2,16,TRBJ2-7,TRBV11-2,CASSWRKRDPFHEQYF,TGTGCCAGCAGCTGGAGGAAGCGGGACCCCTTCCACGAGCAGTACTTC
few,.,12,TRBJ1-1,TRBV7-9,CASSPQGTEAFF,TGTGCCAGCAGCCCTCAGGGAACTGAAGCTTTCTTT
.,.,14,TRBJ1-3,TRBV19,CASSSQGAGNTIYF,TGTGCCAGTAGTTCCCAGGGTGCCGGAAACACCATATATTTT
.,.,12,TRBJ1-1,TRBV5-8,CASSLARLRAFF,TGTGCCAGCAGCTTGGCCAGGTTGCGAGCTTTCTTT
few,.,14,TRBJ1-5,TRBV2,CASSLGHPYQPQHF,TGTGCCAGCAGCTTGGGACATCCTTATCAGCCCCAGCATTTT
.,.,15,TRBJ2-3,TRBV5-6,CASSPQLKLTDTQYF,TGTGCCAGCAGTCCCCAATTGAAGCTCACAGATACGCAGTATTTT
few,.,14,TRBJ2-5,TRBV6-6,CASSIRGGTETQYF,TGTGCCAGCAGTATTAGGGGGGGGACAGAGACCCAGTACTTC
.,TRBD2,14,TRBJ2-3,TRBV7-2,CASSFGTSFEAQYF,TGTGCCAGCAGCTTCGGGACTAGCTTTGAAGCGCAGTATTTT
.,.,13,TRBJ1-1,TRBV4-1,CASSQDQGSEAFF,TGCGCCAGCAGCCAAGATCAGGGGTCGGAAGCTTTCTTT
few,.,12,TRBJ2-3,TRBV13,CASSLSADTQYF,TGTGCCAGCAGCTTATCCGCAGATACGCAGTATTTT
.,TRBD2,16,TRBJ2-2,TRBV9,CASSVSGTSGVAQLFF,TGTGCCAGCAGCGTCTCCGGGACTAGCGGGGTCGCACAGCTGTTTTTT
.,TRBD2,16,TRBJ2-5,TRBV5-6,CASSPGVERGGETQYF,TGTGCCAGCAGCCCGGGGGTTGAGCGGGGGGGAGAGACCCAGTACTTC
.,.,19,TRBJ2-7,TRBV7-8,CASSLYPIVMGRTSYEQYF,TGTGCCAGCAGCTTATATCCCATCGTGATGGGCCGAACTTCCTACGAGCAGTACTTC
.,.,11,TRBJ2-7,TRBV10-3,CAISGTYEQYF,TGTGCCATCAGTGGGACTTACGAGCAGTACTTC
.,.,16,TRBJ1-2,TRBV28,CASSPELGDTNYGYTF,TGTGCCAGCAGTCCCGAACTCGGGGATACTAACTATGGCTACACCTTC
.,TRBD1,14,TRBJ2-7,TRBV7-9,CASSHRDRVDEQYF,TGTGCCAGCAGCCACCGGGACAGGGTAGACGAGCAGTACTTC
.,.,11,TRBJ2-1,TRBV13,CASSLGLEQFF,TGTGCCAGCAGCTTAGGACTTGAGCAGTTCTTC
.,.,14,TRBJ1-4,TRBV4-2,CASSAQGSNEKLFF,TGTGCCAGCAGCGCACAGGGTTCTAATGAAAAACTGTTTTTT
.,TRBD2,17,TRBJ2-3,TRBV7-9,CASSSQAVSGGADTQYF,TGTGCCAGCAGCTCCCAAGCGGTGAGCGGGGGGGCGGATACGCAGTATTTT
.,TRBD2,14,TRBJ2-5,TRBV13,CASGERTSRETQYF,TGTGCCAGCGGGGAGAGGACTAGCCGAGAGACCCAGTACTTC
few,TRBD2,14,TRBJ2-3,TRBV5-4,CASSLTSEADTQYF,TGTGCCAGCAGCTTGACTAGCGAGGCAGATACGCAGTATTTT
.,.,13,TRBJ1-1,TRBV5-1,CASSLYWNTEAFF,TGCGCCAGCAGCTTGTATTGGAACACTGAAGCTTTCTTT
.,.,13,TRBJ2-5,TRBV11-1,CASSFGHQETQYF,TGTGCCAGCAGCTTTGGGCACCAAGAGACCCAGTACTTC
.,TRBD1,11,TRBJ1-6,TRBV28,CASSSDRELHF,TGTGCCAGCAGTTCGGACAGGGAGCTCCACTTT
.,TRBD2,14,TRBJ2-7,TRBV6-6,CASTPGTSIYEQYF,TGTGCCAGTACTCCCGGGACTAGCATTTACGAGCAGTACTTC